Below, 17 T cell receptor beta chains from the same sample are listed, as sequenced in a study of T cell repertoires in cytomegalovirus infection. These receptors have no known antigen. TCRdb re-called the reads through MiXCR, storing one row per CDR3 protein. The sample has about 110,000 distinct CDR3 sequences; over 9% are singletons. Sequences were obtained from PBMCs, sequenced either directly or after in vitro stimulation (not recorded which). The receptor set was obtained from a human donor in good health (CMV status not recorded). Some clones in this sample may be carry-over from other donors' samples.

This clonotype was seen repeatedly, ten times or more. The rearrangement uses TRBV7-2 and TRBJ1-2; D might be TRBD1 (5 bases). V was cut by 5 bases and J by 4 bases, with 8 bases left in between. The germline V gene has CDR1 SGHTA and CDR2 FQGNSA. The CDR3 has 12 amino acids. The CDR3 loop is CASSVDSYGYTF. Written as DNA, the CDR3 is TGTGCCAGCAGCGTTGACAGCTATGGCTACACCTTC.

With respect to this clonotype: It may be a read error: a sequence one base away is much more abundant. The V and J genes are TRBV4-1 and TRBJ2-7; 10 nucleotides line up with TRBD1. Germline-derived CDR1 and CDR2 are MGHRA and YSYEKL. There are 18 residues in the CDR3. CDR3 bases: TGTGCCGGCAGCCAAACTCCGACCGACAGGGGGCGCTTCTACGAGCAGTACTTC. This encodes CAGSQTPTDRGRFYEQYF.

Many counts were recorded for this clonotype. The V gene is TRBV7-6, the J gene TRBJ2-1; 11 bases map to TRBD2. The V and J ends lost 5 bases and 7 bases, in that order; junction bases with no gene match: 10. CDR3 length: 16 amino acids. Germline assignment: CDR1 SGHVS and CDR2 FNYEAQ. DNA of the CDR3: TGTGCCAGCAGCACCCCTAGCGGGGGGTTCGGGAATGAGCAGTTCTTC. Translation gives CASSTPSGGFGNEQFF. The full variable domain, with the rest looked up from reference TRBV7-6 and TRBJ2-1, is GAGVSQSPRYKVTKRGQDVALRCDPISGHVSLYWYRQALGQGPEFLTYFNYEAQQDKSGLPNDRFSAERPEGSISTLTIQRTEQRDSAMYRCASSTPSGGFGNEQFFGPGTRLTVL.

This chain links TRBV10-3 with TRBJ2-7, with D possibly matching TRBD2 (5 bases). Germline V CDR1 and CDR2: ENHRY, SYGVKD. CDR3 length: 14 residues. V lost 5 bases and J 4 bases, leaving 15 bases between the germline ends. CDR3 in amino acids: CAISLIGREYEQYF. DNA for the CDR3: TGTGCCATCAGTCTAATCGGACGGGAATACGAGCAGTACTTC.

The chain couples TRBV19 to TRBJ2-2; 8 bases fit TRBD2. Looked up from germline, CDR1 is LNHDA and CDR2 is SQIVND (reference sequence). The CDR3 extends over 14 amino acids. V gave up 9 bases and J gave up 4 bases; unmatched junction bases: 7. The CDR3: CASQTSVSTGELFF. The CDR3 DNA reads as TGTGCCAGCCAGACTAGCGTAAGCACCGGGGAGCTGTTTTTT.

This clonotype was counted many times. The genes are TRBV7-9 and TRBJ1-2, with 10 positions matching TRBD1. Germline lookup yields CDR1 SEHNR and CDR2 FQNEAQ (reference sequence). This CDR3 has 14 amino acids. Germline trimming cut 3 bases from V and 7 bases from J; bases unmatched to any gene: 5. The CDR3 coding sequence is TGTGCCAGCAGCTTTGGACAGGGGGTTTCTGGCTACACCTTC. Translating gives CASSFGQGVSGYTF.

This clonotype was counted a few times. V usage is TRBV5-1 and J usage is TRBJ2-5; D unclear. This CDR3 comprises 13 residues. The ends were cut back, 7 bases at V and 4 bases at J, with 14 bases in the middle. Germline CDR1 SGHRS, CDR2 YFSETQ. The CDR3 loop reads CASERKTGETQYF. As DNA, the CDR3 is TGCGCCAGCGAGCGCAAGACGGGAGAGACCCAGTACTTC.

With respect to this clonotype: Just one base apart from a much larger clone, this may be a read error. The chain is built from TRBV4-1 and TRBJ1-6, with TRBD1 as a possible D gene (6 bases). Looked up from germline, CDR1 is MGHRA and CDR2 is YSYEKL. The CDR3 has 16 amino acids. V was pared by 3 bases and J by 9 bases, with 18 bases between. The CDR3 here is CASSQIQGVDGSPLHF. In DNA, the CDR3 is TGCGCCAGCAGCCAGATACAGGGAGTCGATGGTTCACCCCTCCACTTT.

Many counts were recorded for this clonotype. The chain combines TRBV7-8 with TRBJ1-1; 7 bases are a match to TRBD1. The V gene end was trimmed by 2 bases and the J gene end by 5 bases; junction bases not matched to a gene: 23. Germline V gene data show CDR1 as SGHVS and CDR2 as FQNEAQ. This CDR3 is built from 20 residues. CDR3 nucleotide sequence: TGTGCCAGCAGCTTAATAAGGTTAAAGTCGGGAAACAGGGGATGGACTGAAGCTTTCTTT. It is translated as CASSLIRLKSGNRGWTEAFF.

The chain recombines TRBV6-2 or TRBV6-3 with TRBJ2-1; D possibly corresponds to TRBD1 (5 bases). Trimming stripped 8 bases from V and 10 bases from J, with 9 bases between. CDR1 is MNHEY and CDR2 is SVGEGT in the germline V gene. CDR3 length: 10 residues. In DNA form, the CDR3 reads TGTGCCAGCCTTGGGGCAGAGCAGTTCTTC. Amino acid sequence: CASLGAEQFF.

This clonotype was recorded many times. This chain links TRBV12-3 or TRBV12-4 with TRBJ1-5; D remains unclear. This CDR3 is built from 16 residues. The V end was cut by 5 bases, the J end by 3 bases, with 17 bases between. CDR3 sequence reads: CASSLSLRLDNQPQHF. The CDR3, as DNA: TGTGCCAGCAGTCTCTCTTTAAGATTAGACAATCAGCCCCAGCATTTT.

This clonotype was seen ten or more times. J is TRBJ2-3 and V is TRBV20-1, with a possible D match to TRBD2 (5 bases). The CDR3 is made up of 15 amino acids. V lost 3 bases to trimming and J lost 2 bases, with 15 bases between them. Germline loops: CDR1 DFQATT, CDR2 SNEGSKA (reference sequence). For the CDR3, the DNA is TGCAGTGCTAGTGCACAGCGGAGAATCACAGATACGCAGTATTTT. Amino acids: CSASAQRRITDTQYF.

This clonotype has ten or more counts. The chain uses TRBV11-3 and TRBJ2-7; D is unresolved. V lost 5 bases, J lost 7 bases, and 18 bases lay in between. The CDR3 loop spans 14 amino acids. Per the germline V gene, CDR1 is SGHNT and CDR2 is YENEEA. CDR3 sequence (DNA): TGTGCCAGCAGCGAGCTTAGTAAACCAGAGGAGCAGTACTTC. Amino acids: CASSELSKPEEQYF.

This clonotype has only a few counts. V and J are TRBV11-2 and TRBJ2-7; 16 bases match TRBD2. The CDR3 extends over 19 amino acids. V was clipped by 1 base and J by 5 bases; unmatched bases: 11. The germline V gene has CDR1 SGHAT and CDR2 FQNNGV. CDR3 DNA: TGTGCCAGCAGCTTAGGGGGACTAGCGGGAGGGTCACGAATCCACGAGCAGTACGTC. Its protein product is CASSLGGLAGGSRIHEQYV.

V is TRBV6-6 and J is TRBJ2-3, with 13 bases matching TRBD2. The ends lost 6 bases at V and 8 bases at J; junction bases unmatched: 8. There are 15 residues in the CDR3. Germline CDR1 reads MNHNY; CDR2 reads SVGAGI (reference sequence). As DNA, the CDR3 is TGTGCCAGCAGAAACGGACTAGCGGGAGATAGTACGCAGTATTTT. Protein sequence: CASRNGLAGDSTQYF.

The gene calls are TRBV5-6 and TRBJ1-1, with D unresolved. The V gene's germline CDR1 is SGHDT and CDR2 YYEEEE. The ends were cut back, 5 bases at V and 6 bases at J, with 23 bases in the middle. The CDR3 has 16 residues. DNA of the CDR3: TGTGCCAGCAGTTCCTACCGGGTCAGGATGTCGGCTGAAGCTTTCTTT. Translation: CASSSYRVRMSAEAFF.

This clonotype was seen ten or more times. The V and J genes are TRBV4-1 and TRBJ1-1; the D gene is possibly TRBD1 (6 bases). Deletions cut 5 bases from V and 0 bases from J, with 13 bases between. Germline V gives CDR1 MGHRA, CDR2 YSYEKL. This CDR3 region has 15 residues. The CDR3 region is CASSFGRGVNTEAFF. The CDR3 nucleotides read TGCGCCAGCAGCTTTGGCAGGGGAGTGAACACTGAAGCTTTCTTT.